This T cell receptor (beta chain) emerged from a study of a mutant IDH1 vaccine in newly diagnosed glioma. Study details: The treated group averaged about 39 years old and was roughly 60% male, about 38% female. Former treatment meant radiotherapy, temozolomide, or both; the majority had gotten both.

Sample time point: week 11, during vaccination. Alongside topical imiquimod, each dose of vaccine comprised 300 ug of mutant IDH1 20-mer peptide. This CDR3 contains 15 residues. Germline V lookup: CDR1 ENHRY, CDR2 SYGVKD. Trimming stripped 0 bases from V and 0 bases from J, with 6 bases between. Only in-frame clones appear in the TCRdb table, and some are missing; sequencing was by immunoSEQ multiplex PCR. Seen here are 55,000 to 65,000 clones, 75% to 85% observed once, and the top ten hold about 6%. Details on this clone: No antigen is known for it.

The material sequenced was PBMCs, taken from a glioma patient whose treatment included an IDH1 peptide vaccine. The chain recombines TRBV10-3 with TRBJ2-1; D is possibly TRBD1 (6 bases). The TCR comes from a man aged 50 to 59 with glioma. The CDR3 DNA follows: TGTGCCATCAGTGAGTCAGGGGGCTCCTACAATGAGCAGTTCTTC. Amino acids: CAISESGGSYNEQFF.